This T cell receptor (beta chain) was identified during a study of shared clonotypes between healthy human individuals. Notes on the study in general: Four donors had around 5% of their naive CD4 clonotypes in common. Non-shared clonotypes had lower generation probabilities than clonotypes shared by all four sorted-subset donors.

About this clone: The antigen is not known.

Original handling: ImmunoSEQ gave junction-only sequences without quality scores, so filtering differed. The table came from immunoSEQ multiplex PCR; TCRdb's copy has only in-frame clones and leaves some out. V, J and clone size are taken as reported in that table, and D and trimming were inferred from the DNA itself. The table has 2.3 million or so clones, more than 80% seen once; the top ten hold 0.39%. The V gene end was trimmed by 5 bases and the J gene end by 0 bases; junction bases not matched to a gene: 6. This CDR3 contains 16 residues. Germline CDR1 reads SGHTA; CDR2 reads FQGNSA. Input material: naive CD4+ T cells from PBMCs. Subset specified: CD45RA+ positively selected. The sequence was obtained from a man younger than 30 in good health. Some clones in this sample may be carry-over from other donors' samples. The V and J genes are TRBV7-2 and TRBJ2-2; 7 positions match TRBD1. The CDR3 region has the DNA TGTGCCAGCAGCGAACAGGGGAGATCGAACACCGGGGAGCTGTTTTTT. It translates to CASSEQGRSNTGELFF.